This passage covers 25 T cell receptor beta chains from one sample sequenced in a study of shared clonotypes between healthy human individuals. Sequencing used immunoSEQ multiplex PCR; TCRdb keeps in-frame clones, though not all of them. This sample has some 2.4 million clones, with over 85% found just once. The sample consisted of naive CD4+ T cells from PBMCs. The subset denotes: CD45RA+ positively selected. The receptor source for this set is a man between 18 and 29 years old in good health. Some clones in this sample may be carry-over from other donors' samples.

The rearrangement links TRBV10-3 to TRBJ2-2; 8 bases line up with TRBD2. The CDR3 spans 14 residues. Germline CDR1 and CDR2: ENHRY and SYGVKD. Losses at the gene ends were 3 bases for V and 8 bases for J; bases not matched to a gene: 5. CDR3 in amino acids: CAISDITSGGELFF. The CDR3 bases are TGTGCCATCAGTGACATCACTAGCGGTGGGGAGCTGTTTTTT.

V and J are TRBV9 and TRBJ2-1, with 10 bases fitting TRBD2. V was pared by 1 base and J by 3 bases, with 10 bases of the junction left unmatched. The CDR3 is 18 amino acids. The V gene's germline CDR1 is SGDLS and CDR2 YYNGEE. The CDR3 DNA reads TGTGCCAGCAGCGTACGAGGGACTAGCGCGAAAATCTACAATGAGCAGTTCTTC. Translation gives CASSVRGTSAKIYNEQFF.

This CDR3 is CATSRDTLPQHF. The CDR3 DNA is TGTGCCACCAGCAGAGATACGCTGCCCCAGCATTTT. The V call is TRBV15, the J call TRBJ1-5; D gene uncertain. Germline lookup yields CDR1 LNHNV and CDR2 YYDKDF (reference sequence). This CDR3 region has 12 residues. V lost 0 bases to trimming and J lost 9 bases, with 6 bases between them.

The V gene is TRBV10-1, the J gene TRBJ2-7; D call uncertain. With 0 bases removed from V and 1 base from J, the gap between germline ends came to 10 bases. This CDR3 is 15 amino acids long. CDR1 is WNHNN and CDR2 is SYGVQD in the germline V gene (reference sequence). For the CDR3, the DNA is TGCGCCAGCAGTGAGTCGAGAGCCAGTTCCTACGAGCAGTACTTC. Residues: CASSESRASSYEQYF.

The chain uses TRBV5-1 and TRBJ1-5; D not resolved. V shed 4 bases and J shed 0 bases, with 11 bases lying between them. Germline CDR1 and CDR2: SGHRS and YFSETQ. CDR3 length: 15 residues. The CDR3 loop reads CASSMEAGSNQPQHF. The CDR3 bases are TGCGCCAGCAGCATGGAGGCAGGTAGCAATCAGCCCCAGCATTTT.

The V call is TRBV5-1, the J call TRBJ1-2, with D uncertain. The length of the CDR3 is 12 residues. Germline CDR1 reads SGHRS; CDR2 reads YFSETQ. Trimming removed 2 bases at V and 2 bases at J, with 4 bases between. The CDR3 loop reads CASSFENYGYTF. CDR3 DNA: TGCGCCAGCAGCTTCGAAAACTATGGCTACACCTTC.

The genes are TRBV11-3 and TRBJ2-3; the D call may be TRBD1 or TRBD2 (5 bases each). Looked up from germline, CDR1 is SGHNT and CDR2 is YENEEA. CDR3 size: 13 residues. Between the trimmed V and J ends, which lost 6 bases and 4 bases, there was a span of 11 bases. CDR3 residues: CASSQGGSDTQYF. The CDR3 DNA sequence: TGTGCCAGCAGTCAGGGCGGGTCAGATACGCAGTATTTT.

On this clone: At one end, the junction sequence differs from germline, possibly due to a read error. Other nucleotide sequences from this sample produce the same CDR3. The chain recombines TRBV30 with TRBJ1-3, with 7 bases aligning to TRBD1. CDR3 length: 15 residues. Germline V gives CDR1 GTSNPN, CDR2 SVGIG (reference sequence). Written as DNA, the CDR3 is TGCGCCTGGAGACAGGGAACACACTCTGGAAACACCATATATTTT. It is translated as CAWRQGTHSGNTIYF.

This clone appeared once. This CDR3 is also generated by other DNA sequences in the sample. The rearrangement uses TRBV6-1 and TRBJ1-2; tentatively, D is TRBD1 (5 bases). The CDR3 is 11 amino acids. Trimming stripped 2 bases from V and 8 bases from J, with 6 bases between. Germline V gene sequence: CDR1 MNHNS, CDR2 SASEGT. The CDR3 nucleotides read TGTGCCAGCAGTGAATGGGGGGGCTACACCTTC. Its translation is CASSEWGGYTF.

The chain has TRBV20-1 and TRBJ2-7; D gene unclear. V shed 5 bases and J shed 4 bases, with 9 bases lying between them. The CDR3 contains 11 residues. Germline CDR1 and CDR2: DFQATT and SNEGSKA (reference sequence). The CDR3 loop reads CSAVVGYEQYF. DNA for the CDR3: TGCAGTGCTGTAGTAGGTTACGAGCAGTACTTC.

This sequence joins TRBV2 and TRBJ2-7; 10 nucleotides line up with TRBD2. The J segment lost 0 bases and the V segment lost 6 bases, leaving 11 bases of the junction unmatched. CDR3 size: 17 residues. The germline V gene encodes CDR1 SNHLY and CDR2 FYNNEI. DNA of the CDR3: TGTGCCAGCAGGGTCCGACTAGCGGGTGAAAGCTCCTACGAGCAGTACTTC. It codes for CASRVRLAGESSYEQYF.

This chain connects TRBV19 to TRBJ2-7; maybe TRBD2 (6 bases). The germline V gene encodes CDR1 LNHDA and CDR2 SQIVND (reference sequence). Between the trimmed V and J ends, which lost 4 bases and 6 bases, there was a span of 19 bases. The CDR3 runs 15 residues. The CDR3 nucleotides read TGTGCCAGTAGTACAGAGAGGACCGGGAGCCGCGAGCAGTACTTC. This translates into CASSTERTGSREQYF.

This clone was detected only once. This CDR3 is CASRSGRTGELFF. In nucleotides, the CDR3 is TGTGCCAGCAGGTCTGGAAGAACCGGGGAGCTGTTTTTT. The V gene is TRBV28, the J gene TRBJ2-2, with D unclear. Trimming removed 6 bases at V and 5 bases at J, with 10 bases between. Per the germline V gene, CDR1 is MDHEN and CDR2 is SYDVKM. The CDR3 length is 13 residues. The complete variable domain, with remaining parts taken from reference TRBV28 and TRBJ2-2, reads DVKVTQSSRYLVKRTGEKVFLECVQDMDHENMFWYRQDPGLGLRLIYFSYDVKMKEKGDIPEGYSVSREKKERFSLILESASTNQTSMYLCASRSGRTGELFFGEGSRLTVL.

Only one count was recorded for this clone. The gene calls are TRBV9 and TRBJ2-3; 13 bases match TRBD2. The germline CDR1 and CDR2 sequences are SGDLS and YYNGEE. This CDR3 is built from 18 residues. V trimming: 2 bases; J trimming: 3 bases; junction bases outside the gene matches: 9. CDR3 DNA: TGTGCCAGCAGCGTGAGACCTGGACTAGCGGGAGTGACAGATACGCAGTATTTT. Translating it yields CASSVRPGLAGVTDTQYF. The full variable domain, its missing parts supplied by reference TRBV9 and TRBJ2-3, is DSGVTQTPKHLITATGQRVTLRCSPRSGDLSVYWYQQSLDQGLQFLIQYYNGEERAKGNILERFSAQQFPDLHSELNLSSLELGDSALYFCASSVRPGLAGVTDTQYFGPGTRLTVL.

This chain links TRBV6-1 with TRBJ1-4; unclear D gene. The CDR3 extends over 15 amino acids. The V and J ends lost 9 bases and 7 bases respectively, with 21 bases between them. Germline V gene lookup returns CDR1 MNHNS and CDR2 SASEGT. DNA for the CDR3: TGTGCCAGTACCGACCGGGCACTTGTTATTGAAAAACTGTTTTTT. Its protein is CASTDRALVIEKLFF.

V gene TRBV5-1 combines with J gene TRBJ1-1; 10 nucleotides match TRBD1. The CDR3 spans 15 residues. Losses at the gene ends were 3 bases for V and 3 bases for J; bases not matched to a gene: 5. Germline CDR1 is SGHRS and CDR2 is YFSETQ. CDR3 DNA: TGCGCCAGCAGCTCGCCCGGGACAGGGGACACTGAAGCTTTCTTT. It is translated as CASSSPGTGDTEAFF.

J is TRBJ1-2 and V is TRBV28, with 9 bases lining up with TRBD1. From germline, CDR1 is MDHEN and CDR2 SYDVKM. The V gene end was trimmed by 5 bases and the J gene end by 6 bases; junction bases not matched to a gene: 10. The CDR3 consists of 15 residues. CDR3 coding DNA: TGTGCCAGCAGTCTCGGGACAGGGTCCACTCATGGCTACACCTTC. Translation: CASSLGTGSTHGYTF.

DNA of the CDR3: TGTGCCAGCAGTTCCGCCGGGACCTCCCTCCCCAACTATGGCTACACCTTC. Translated, it gives CASSSAGTSLPNYGYTF. This sequence joins TRBV28 and TRBJ1-2, with a tentative D call TRBD1 (5 bases). The V gene's germline CDR1 is MDHEN and CDR2 SYDVKM. Trimming removed 4 bases from V and 2 bases from J, with 20 bases in between. The CDR3 loop spans 17 amino acids.

This clone appeared once. The chain has TRBV11-2 and TRBJ1-1, with D maybe TRBD1 (6 bases). The CDR3 loop spans 15 amino acids. Germline CDR1 SGHAT, CDR2 FQNNGV. V lost 2 bases, J lost 4 bases, and 14 bases lay in between. The CDR3 sequence is CASSLLGGGATEAFF. CDR3 coding DNA: TGTGCCAGCAGCTTATTGGGAGGGGGGGCCACTGAAGCTTTCTTT.

The chain recombines TRBV11-2 with TRBJ2-7, with TRBD2 as a possible D gene (6 bases). Per germline, CDR1 SGHAT and CDR2 FQNNGV. The CDR3 length is 14 residues. The germline V and J ends were trimmed by 5 bases and 6 bases, with 17 bases remaining between them. This chain's CDR3 is CASSPRAGYSEQYF. DNA of the CDR3: TGTGCCAGCAGCCCCCGGGCGGGGTATTCCGAGCAGTACTTC.

This clone is a singleton in its sample. The chain uses TRBV13 and TRBJ2-5; D gene unclear. CDR3 length equals 14 residues. The ends were cut back, 2 bases at V and 7 bases at J, with 14 bases in the middle. Germline CDR1 reads PRHDT; CDR2 reads FYEKMQ (reference sequence). The DNA for the CDR3 is TGTGCCAGCAGCTTAAGGCAAGACATTGCGACCCAGTACTTC. Protein sequence: CASSLRQDIATQYF. Filled out from reference TRBV13 and TRBJ2-5, the complete variable domain reads AAGVIQSPRHLIKEKRETATLKCYPIPRHDTVYWYQQGPGQDPQFLISFYEKMQSDKGSIPDRFSAQQFSDYHSELNMSSLELGDSALYFCASSLRQDIATQYFGPGTRLLVL.

The chain carries TRBV7-9 and TRBJ1-3; D gene uncertain. V gave up 2 bases and J gave up 4 bases, with 6 bases separating them. Germline CDR1 SEHNR, CDR2 FQNEAQ (reference sequence). CDR3 length: 13 residues. The CDR3 bases are TGTGCCAGCAGCTTAATTTCCGGAAACACCATATATTTT. This sequence encodes CASSLISGNTIYF.

J is TRBJ1-2 and V is TRBV7-2, with D possibly being TRBD1 (5 bases). This CDR3 is built from 15 residues. Trimming took off 4 bases at V and 0 bases at J, with 12 bases between the two ends. In germline, CDR1 is SGHTA, CDR2 FQGNSA. The CDR3 reads CASSSTTVTNYGYTF. For the CDR3, the DNA is TGTGCCAGCAGCTCCACGACAGTCACTAACTATGGCTACACCTTC.

The gene calls are TRBV28 and TRBJ1-2; maybe TRBD1 (5 bases). In germline, CDR1 is MDHEN, CDR2 SYDVKM. V was pared by 10 bases and J by 0 bases, with 12 bases between. CDR3 size: 13 residues. CDR3 nucleotides: TGTGCCACCCTGGACACCACTAACTATGGCTACACCTTC. It specifies CATLDTTNYGYTF.

The chain links TRBV18 to TRBJ1-1; D call uncertain. The V gene lost 6 bases and the J gene lost 8 bases, with 13 bases spanning the gap. Germline assignment: CDR1 KGHSH and CDR2 LQKENI. The CDR3 is made up of 12 amino acids. CDR3 sequence reads: CASSPSTLEAFF. The CDR3 nucleotides are TGTGCCAGCTCGCCCTCGACTTTGGAAGCTTTCTTT.